One and the same sample provided the 22 T cell receptor beta chains below, sequenced in a study of blood T cell repertoires in COVID-19. Assay used: immunoSEQ multiplex PCR; TCRdb lists only in-frame clones, some missing. The table lists about 480,000 clones, around nine tenths of them singletons, with over 1.5% in the top ten. Material for sequencing was PBMCs or T cells enriched from blood (not recorded which). The receptor set was obtained from a middle-aged woman who had recovered from COVID-19.

This sequence joins TRBV6-5 and TRBJ2-1; D might be TRBD2 (6 bases). Germline assignment: CDR1 MNHEY and CDR2 SVGAGI. The CDR3 is 15 residues long. Trimming shortened V by 6 bases and J by 7 bases, and 19 bases separated the two germline ends. The CDR3 protein is CASRPVRELANEQFF. The CDR3, as DNA: TGTGCCAGCAGACCAGTCCGGGAGTTGGCAAATGAGCAGTTCTTC.

V gene TRBV6-5 combines with J gene TRBJ2-2; 7 bases are shared with TRBD2. CDR1 and CDR2 from the germline V gene are MNHEY and SVGAGI. The junction had 3 bases not matched to a gene; V was cut back by 1 base and J by 4 bases. This CDR3 contains 15 residues. DNA for the CDR3: TGTGCCAGCAGTTACTTCGCTAGCGGCACCGGGGAGCTGTTTTTT. It is translated as CASSYFASGTGELFF.

The genes are TRBV7-8 and TRBJ2-5, with 11 nucleotides matching TRBD1. CDR1 SGHVS and CDR2 FQNEAQ come from the germline V gene. The CDR3 length is 16 residues. Unmatched junction bases numbered 10, after V lost 5 bases and J lost 5 bases. The CDR3 DNA reads TGTGCCAGCAGCCGAGGCGGACAGGGGGCTAAGGAGACCCAGTACTTC. Translated: CASSRGGQGAKETQYF.

The J gene is TRBJ1-3, the V gene TRBV19; D may be TRBD1 (6 bases). CDR1 LNHDA and CDR2 SQIVND come from the germline V gene (reference sequence). The CDR3 runs 16 residues. Trimming shortened V by 0 bases and J by 0 bases, and 9 bases separated the two germline ends. Here the CDR3 reads CASSIDRGASGNTIYF. The CDR3 region has the DNA TGTGCCAGTAGTATAGATCGGGGGGCCTCTGGAAACACCATATATTTT.

This clone was detected only a few times. The genes are TRBV20-1 and TRBJ1-4, with a possible D match to TRBD1 (6 bases). The CDR3 extends over 14 amino acids. The V and J ends lost 3 bases and 7 bases respectively, with 15 bases between them. Germline V gene sequence: CDR1 DFQATT, CDR2 SNEGSKA (reference sequence). In DNA form, the CDR3 reads TGCAGTGCTAGTTGGAGGGGGGGAGCTGAAAAACTGTTTTTT. This codes for CSASWRGGAEKLFF.

The chain recombines TRBV28 with TRBJ2-2; the D is unclear. Germline V gives CDR1 MDHEN, CDR2 SYDVKM. The CDR3 loop spans 15 amino acids. The V end lost 7 bases, the J end lost 3 bases, and 15 bases lay between the germline ends. The CDR3 is CASKAVRTYTGELFF. The CDR3 bases are TGTGCCAGCAAGGCGGTAAGAACATACACCGGGGAGCTGTTTTTT.

The chain uses TRBV5-6 and TRBJ1-6; TRBD1 matches 9 bases. The CDR3 consists of 14 residues. CDR1 is SGHDT, CDR2 YYEEEE, per germline. Trimming took 7 bases from V and 9 from J; bases not matched to a gene: 8. The CDR3 region is CASLVGQGSSPLHF. The DNA of the CDR3 is TGTGCCAGCCTCGTTGGACAGGGGAGTTCACCCCTCCACTTT.

The chain couples TRBV6-5 to TRBJ1-3, with 7 bases that match TRBD1. This CDR3 is built from 16 residues. Unmatched junction bases numbered 6, after V lost 4 bases and J lost 0 bases. The V gene's germline CDR1 is MNHEY and CDR2 SVGAGI. This CDR3 is CASSSGQSSSGNTIYF. The CDR3 DNA reads TGTGCCAGCAGTTCGGGACAGTCCAGCTCTGGAAACACCATATATTTT.

The chain couples TRBV19 to TRBJ1-1, with 12 bases lining up with TRBD1. V was clipped by 3 bases and J by 4 bases; unmatched bases: 15. Per the germline V gene, CDR1 is LNHDA and CDR2 is SQIVND (reference sequence). CDR3 size: 19 residues. The CDR3: CASSILGDRGRMKRTEAFF. Written as DNA, the CDR3 is TGTGCCAGTAGTATTTTAGGGGACAGGGGGCGGATGAAACGCACTGAAGCTTTCTTT.

This chain links TRBV9 with TRBJ1-6, with TRBD1 identical over 9 bases. Germline CDR1 SGDLS, CDR2 YYNGEE. V trimming: 2 bases; J trimming: 9 bases; junction bases outside the gene matches: 6. The CDR3 contains 15 residues. In nucleotides, the CDR3 is TGTGCCAGCAGCGTGGCCGGGACAGGGACTTCACCCCTCCACTTT. Protein product: CASSVAGTGTSPLHF.

V usage is TRBV6-5 and J usage is TRBJ1-4, with D tentatively TRBD1 (6 bases). Germline assignment: CDR1 MNHEY and CDR2 SVGAGI. Trimming left V 6 bases short and J 7 bases short, with 15 bases between. The CDR3 consists of 14 residues. The CDR3 DNA reads TGTGCCAGCAGCGACCGGGACAAACCTGAAAAACTGTTTTTT. Residues: CASSDRDKPEKLFF.

The J gene is TRBJ1-2, the V gene TRBV6-5; D unresolved. This CDR3 spans 12 amino acids. Germline CDR1 and CDR2: MNHEY and SVGAGI. V was pared by 7 bases and J by 6 bases, with 12 bases between. The CDR3 is CASTGFDDGYTF. The CDR3 nucleotides are TGTGCCAGCACCGGGTTCGATGATGGCTACACCTTC.

This clone was seen a few times. This chain connects TRBV5-4 to TRBJ2-7; D is possibly TRBD1 (5 bases). Germline V gene lookup returns CDR1 SGHNT and CDR2 YYREEE (reference sequence). The CDR3 covers 16 residues. The V gene lost 0 bases and the J gene lost 0 bases, with 13 bases spanning the gap. The CDR3 nucleotides are TGTGCCAGCAGCTTGGTGTTGGGGCGAAGCTCCTACGAGCAGTACTTC. As protein: CASSLVLGRSSYEQYF. Full variable domain (outside the CDR3, taken from reference TRBV5-4 and TRBJ2-7): ETGVTQSPTHLIKTRGQQVTLRCSSQSGHNTVSWYQQALGQGPQFIFQYYREEENGRGNFPPRFSGLQFPNYSSELNVNALELDDSALYLCASSLVLGRSSYEQYFGPGTRLTVT.

The rearrangement joins TRBV6-5 to TRBJ1-1, with D possibly matching TRBD1 (5 bases). The V and J ends lost 4 bases and 0 bases respectively, with 12 bases between them. CDR3 size: 15 residues. CDR1 is MNHEY and CDR2 is SVGAGI in the germline V gene. The CDR3 DNA follows: TGTGCCAGCAGTTTCTCACCAGGGCTGAACACTGAAGCTTTCTTT. Translation: CASSFSPGLNTEAFF.

This clone has just a few counts. The chain recombines TRBV27 with TRBJ2-7; TRBD1 aligns across 7 bases. V gave up 3 bases and J gave up 4 bases; unmatched junction bases: 15. The CDR3 contains 17 residues. CDR1 and CDR2 (germline): MNHEY, SMNVEV (reference sequence). The CDR3 bases are TGTGCCAGCAGTTTCCTAAACCCGACAGGGATTATTTACGAGCAGTACTTC. This codes for CASSFLNPTGIIYEQYF.

V is TRBV10-3 and J is TRBJ2-1; 10 positions agree with TRBD2. Looked up from germline, CDR1 is ENHRY and CDR2 is SYGVKD. Trimming at V came to 4 bases and at J to 8 bases, leaving 5 bases not matched to a gene. CDR3 length: 14 amino acids. This chain's CDR3 is CAISVGLAGDEQFF. The CDR3 DNA is TGTGCCATCAGTGTAGGCCTAGCGGGAGATGAGCAGTTCTTC.

The V call is TRBV6-5, the J call TRBJ1-3, with 7 bases that match TRBD1. The germline CDR1 and CDR2 sequences are MNHEY and SVGAGI. CDR3 size: 16 residues. V was pared by 0 bases and J by 0 bases, with 2 bases of the junction left unmatched. The CDR3 loop is CASSYSDRPSGNTIYF. DNA of the CDR3: TGTGCCAGCAGTTACTCGGACAGGCCCTCTGGAAACACCATATATTTT.

This chain uses TRBV4-3 with TRBJ2-3, with TRBD2 matching 11 bases. The junction had 12 bases not matched to a gene; V was cut back by 2 bases and J by 5 bases. The CDR3 length is 18 residues. Germline CDR1 reads LGHNA; CDR2 reads YSLEER. CDR3 bases: TGCGCCAGCAGCCAACAAGCCCGTAGCGGGAGGGCGAAAGATACGCAGTATTTT. Its translation is CASSQQARSGRAKDTQYF.

The chain has TRBV19 and TRBJ1-1; 9 nucleotides line up with TRBD1. Germline CDR1 reads LNHDA; CDR2 reads SQIVND (reference sequence). The CDR3 is made up of 12 amino acids. Unmatched junction bases numbered 1, after V lost 4 bases and J lost 7 bases. The CDR3 DNA is TGTGCCAGTAGTAGGACAGGGGATGAAGCTTTCTTT. Encoded protein: CASSRTGDEAFF. The entire variable domain, with the rest obtained from reference TRBV19 and TRBJ1-1, is as follows: DGGITQSPKYLFRKEGQNVTLSCEQNLNHDAMYWYRQDPGQGLRLIYYSQIVNDFQKGDIAEGYSVSREKKESFPLTVTSAQKNPTAFYLCASSRTGDEAFFGQGTRLTVV.

Here the CDR3 DNA reads TGTGCCAGTAGTCCGAGGAGCGGGAGTGGCCCCACAGATACGCAGTATTTT. The encoded protein is CASSPRSGSGPTDTQYF. The rearrangement uses TRBV19 and TRBJ2-3, with 8 bases that match TRBD2. The CDR3 extends over 17 amino acids. Trimming removed 5 bases from V and 2 bases from J; junction bases left unmatched: 12. CDR1 and CDR2 (germline): LNHDA, SQIVND (reference sequence).

The chain links TRBV18 to TRBJ1-1, with D unresolved. The CDR3 runs 12 residues. From germline, CDR1 is KGHSH and CDR2 LQKENI. Trimming removed 1 base from V and 7 bases from J, with 7 bases in between. Here the CDR3 reads CASSPQSNEAFF. The DNA of the CDR3 is TGTGCCAGCTCACCACAAAGCAATGAAGCTTTCTTT.

This clone was seen only once. This sequence joins TRBV6-5 and TRBJ1-5; possibly TRBD1 for D (5 bases). The germline V gene has CDR1 MNHEY and CDR2 SVGAGI. Trimming removed 5 bases from V and 2 bases from J, with 13 bases in between. CDR3 length: 15 residues. As DNA, the CDR3 is TGTGCCAGCAGTATAACAGGTCCGGGCAATCAGCCCCAGCATTTT. The encoded protein is CASSITGPGNQPQHF.